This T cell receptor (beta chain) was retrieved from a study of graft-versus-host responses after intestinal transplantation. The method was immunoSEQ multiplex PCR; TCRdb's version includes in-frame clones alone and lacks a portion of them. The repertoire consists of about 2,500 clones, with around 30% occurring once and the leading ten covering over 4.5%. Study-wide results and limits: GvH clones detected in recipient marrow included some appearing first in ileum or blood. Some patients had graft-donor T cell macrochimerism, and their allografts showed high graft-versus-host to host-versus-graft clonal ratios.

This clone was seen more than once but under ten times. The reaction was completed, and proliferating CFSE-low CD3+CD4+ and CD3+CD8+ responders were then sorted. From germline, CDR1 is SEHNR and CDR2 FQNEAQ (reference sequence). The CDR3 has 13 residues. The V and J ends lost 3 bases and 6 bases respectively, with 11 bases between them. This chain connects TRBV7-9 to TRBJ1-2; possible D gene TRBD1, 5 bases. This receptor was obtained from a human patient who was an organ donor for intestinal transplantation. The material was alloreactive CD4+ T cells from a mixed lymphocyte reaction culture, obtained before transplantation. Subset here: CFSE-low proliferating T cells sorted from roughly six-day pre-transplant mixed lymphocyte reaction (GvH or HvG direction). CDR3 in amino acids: CASSFAGSDGYTF. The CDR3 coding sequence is TGTGCCAGCAGCTTCGCAGGGTCTGATGGCTACACCTTC.